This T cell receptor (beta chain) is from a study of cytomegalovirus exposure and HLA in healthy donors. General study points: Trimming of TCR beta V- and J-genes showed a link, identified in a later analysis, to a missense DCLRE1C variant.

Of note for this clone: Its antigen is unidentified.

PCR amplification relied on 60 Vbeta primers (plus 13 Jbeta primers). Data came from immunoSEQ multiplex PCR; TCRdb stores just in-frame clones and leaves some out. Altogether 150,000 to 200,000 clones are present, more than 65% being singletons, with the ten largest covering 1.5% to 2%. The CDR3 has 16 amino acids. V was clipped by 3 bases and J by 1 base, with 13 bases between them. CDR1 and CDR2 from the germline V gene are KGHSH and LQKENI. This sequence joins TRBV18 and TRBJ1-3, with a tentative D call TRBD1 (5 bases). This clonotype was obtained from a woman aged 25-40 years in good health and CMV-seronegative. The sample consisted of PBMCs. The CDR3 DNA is TGTGCCAGCTCACCCCGGGGGGACGTATCTGGAAACACCATATATTTT. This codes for CASSPRGDVSGNTIYF.